Listed here is a single TCR beta chain. Its antigen is unidentified. The germline V gene has CDR1 SGHRS and CDR2 YFSETQ. The V and J ends lost 3 bases and 2 bases respectively, with 10 bases between them. The CDR3 is 14 amino acids. The record originates from a study of T cell responses to AZD1222 COVID-19 vaccine. Whole-study results and caveats: Spike was spanned by vaccine-associated CD4 TCRs, which were dominant at 160-218 and 743-854. A mostly white British donor set with more females was recruited, and clonal diversity was possibly underestimated.

Assay used: immunoSEQ multiplex PCR; TCRdb lists only in-frame clones, some missing. The sample lists roughly 200,000 clones; 80% to 95% were seen once. The sequence was collected from an adult who received the AZD1222 COVID-19 vaccine. This specimen was peripheral blood, taken 28 days after the second AZD1222 dose. J is TRBJ2-3 and V is TRBV5-1; TRBD1 is a possible D gene (6 bases). For the CDR3, the DNA is TGCGCCAGCAGCTATCGGACAGACACAGATACGCAGTATTTT. It encodes CASSYRTDTDTQYF. Full variable domain (remainder filled in from reference TRBV5-1 and TRBJ2-3): KAGVTQTPRYLIKTRGQQVTLSCSPISGHRSVSWYQQTPGQGLQFLFEYFSETQRNKGNFPGRFSGRQFSNSRSEMNVSTLELGDSALYLCASSYRTDTDTQYFGPGTRLTVL.